The clone carrying this T cell receptor (beta chain) was found once. The antigen is not known. This sample is drawn from a study of T cell responses to AZD1222 COVID-19 vaccine. Broader study findings: The breadth and depth of Spike-specific TCRs increased once two AZD1222 doses had been given. Close to half of spike-specific TCRs reportedly recognize unmutated variant regions.

Profiled with immunoSEQ multiplex PCR; TCRdb holds only in-frame clones, not every one. Altogether about 140,000 clones are present, 85% to 95% being singletons, with the ten largest covering 9.5% to 15%. The CDR3 runs 15 residues. V shed 6 bases and J 4 bases; nucleotides not matched to a gene: 7. Germline assignment: CDR1 MDHEN and CDR2 SYDVKM. The source was peripheral blood, collected after recovery from COVID-19. The gene calls are TRBV28 and TRBJ2-1; TRBD1 matches 9 bases. The sequence was obtained from an adult who had recovered from COVID-19. The CDR3 loop reads CASRLRDRVYNEQFF. The CDR3 region has the DNA TGTGCCAGCAGACTCCGGGACAGGGTATACAATGAGCAGTTCTTC. Full variable domain (missing parts from reference TRBV28 and TRBJ2-1): DVKVTQSSRYLVKRTGEKVFLECVQDMDHENMFWYRQDPGLGLRLIYFSYDVKMKEKGDIPEGYSVSREKKERFSLILESASTNQTSMYLCASRLRDRVYNEQFFGPGTRLTVL.